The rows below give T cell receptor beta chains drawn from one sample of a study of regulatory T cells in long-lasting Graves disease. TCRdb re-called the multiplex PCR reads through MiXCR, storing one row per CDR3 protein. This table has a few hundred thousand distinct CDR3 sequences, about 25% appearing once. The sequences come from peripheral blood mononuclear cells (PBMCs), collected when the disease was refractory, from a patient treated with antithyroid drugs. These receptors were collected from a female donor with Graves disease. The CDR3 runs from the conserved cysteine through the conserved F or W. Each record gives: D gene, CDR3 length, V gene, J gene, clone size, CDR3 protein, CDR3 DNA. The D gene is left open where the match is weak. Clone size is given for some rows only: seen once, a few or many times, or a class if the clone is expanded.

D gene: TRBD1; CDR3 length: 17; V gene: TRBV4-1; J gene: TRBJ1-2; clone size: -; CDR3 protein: CASSQEFFGQGYDGYTF; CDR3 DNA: TGCGCCAGCAGCCAAGAATTCTTCGGACAGGGTTATGATGGCTACACCTTC
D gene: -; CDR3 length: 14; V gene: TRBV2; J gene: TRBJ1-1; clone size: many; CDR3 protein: CASSELMGNTEAFF; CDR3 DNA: TGTGCCAGCAGTGAACTGATGGGGAACACTGAAGCTTTCTTT
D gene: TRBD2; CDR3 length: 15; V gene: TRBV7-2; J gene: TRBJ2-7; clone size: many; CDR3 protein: CASSATGLAAYEQYF; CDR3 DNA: TGTGCCAGCAGCGCGACTGGACTAGCGGCCTACGAGCAGTACTTC
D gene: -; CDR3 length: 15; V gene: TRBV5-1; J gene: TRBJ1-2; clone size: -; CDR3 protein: CASSLGTPGNYGYTF; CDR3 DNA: TGCGCCAGCAGCTTGGGGACTCCTGGGAACTATGGCTACACCTTC
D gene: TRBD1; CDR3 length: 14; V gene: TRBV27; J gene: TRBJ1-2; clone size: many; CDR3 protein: CASSYTGGSVGYTF; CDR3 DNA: TGTGCCAGCAGTTACACAGGGGGCTCGGTTGGCTACACCTTC
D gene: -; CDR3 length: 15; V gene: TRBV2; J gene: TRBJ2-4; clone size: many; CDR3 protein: CASSDGGPWENIQYF; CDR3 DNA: TGTGCCAGCAGTGATGGCGGGCCCTGGGAAAACATTCAGTACTTC
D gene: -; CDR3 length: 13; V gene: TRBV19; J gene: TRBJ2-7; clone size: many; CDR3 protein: CASSIGDSYEQYF; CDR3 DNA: TGTGCCAGTAGTATAGGGGACTCCTACGAGCAGTACTTC
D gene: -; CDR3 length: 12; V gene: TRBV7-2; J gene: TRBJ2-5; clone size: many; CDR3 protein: CASAEIRETQYF; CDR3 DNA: TGTGCCAGCGCAGAGATCAGGGAGACCCAGTACTTC
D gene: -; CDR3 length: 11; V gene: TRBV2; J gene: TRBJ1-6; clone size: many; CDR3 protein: CASTYNSPLHF; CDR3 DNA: TGTGCCAGCACGTATAATTCACCCCTCCACTTT
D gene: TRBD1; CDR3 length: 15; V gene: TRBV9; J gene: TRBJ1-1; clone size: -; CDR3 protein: CASSGVDRGPYGAFF; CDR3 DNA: TGTGCCAGCAGCGGGGTGGACAGGGGGCCCTACGGAGCTTTCTTT
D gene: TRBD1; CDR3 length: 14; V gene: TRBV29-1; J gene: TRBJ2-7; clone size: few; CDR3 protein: CSVMGQGQIYEQYF; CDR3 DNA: TGCAGCGTTATGGGACAGGGTCAGATCTACGAGCAGTACTTC
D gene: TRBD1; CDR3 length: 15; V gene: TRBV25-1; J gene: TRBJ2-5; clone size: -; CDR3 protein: CASSARQGPQETQCF; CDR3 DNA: TGTGCCAGCAGTGCAAGACAGGGACCCCAAGAGACCCAGTGCTTC
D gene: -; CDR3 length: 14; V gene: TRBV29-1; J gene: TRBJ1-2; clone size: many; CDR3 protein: CSVPGTARNYGYTF; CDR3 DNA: TGCAGCGTGCCCGGGACGGCGAGGAACTATGGCTACACCTTC
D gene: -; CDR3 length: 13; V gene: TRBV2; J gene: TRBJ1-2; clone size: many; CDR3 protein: CASSLTGTELYTF; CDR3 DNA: TGTGCCAGCAGTTTGACCGGGACTGAGTTATACACCTTC
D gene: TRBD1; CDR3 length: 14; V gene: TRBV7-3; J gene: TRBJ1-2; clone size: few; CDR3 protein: CASSLTGQGYGYTF; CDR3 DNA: TGTGCCAGCAGCTTAACAGGACAGGGGTACGGCTACACCTTC
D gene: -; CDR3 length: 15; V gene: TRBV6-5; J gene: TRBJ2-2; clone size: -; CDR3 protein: CASSYRRGNTGELFF; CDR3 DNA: TGTGCCAGCAGTTACCGGCGGGGGAACACCGGGGAGCTGTTTTTT
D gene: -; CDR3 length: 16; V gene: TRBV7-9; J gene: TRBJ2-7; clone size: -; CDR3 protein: CASSWRVLKRSYEQYF; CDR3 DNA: TGTGCCAGCAGCTGGCGGGTTCTAAAGCGCTCCTACGAGCAGTACTTC
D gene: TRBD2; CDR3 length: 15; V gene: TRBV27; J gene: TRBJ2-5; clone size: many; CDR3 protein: CANNRSSGEQETQYF; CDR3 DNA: TGTGCCAACAATCGGTCTAGCGGAGAGCAAGAGACCCAGTACTTC
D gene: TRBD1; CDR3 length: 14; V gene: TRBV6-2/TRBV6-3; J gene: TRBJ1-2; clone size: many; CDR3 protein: CASSQRDRANGYTF; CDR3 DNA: TGTGCCAGCAGTCAACGGGACAGGGCGAATGGCTACACCTTC
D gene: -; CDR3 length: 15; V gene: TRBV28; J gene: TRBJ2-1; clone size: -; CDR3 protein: CASSPRGPTYNEQFF; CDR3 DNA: TGTGCCAGCAGTCCCAGGGGCCCAACCTACAATGAGCAGTTCTTC
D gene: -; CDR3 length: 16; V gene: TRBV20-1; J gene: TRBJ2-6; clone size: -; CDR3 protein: CSARVGHLSGANVLTF; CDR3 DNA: TGCAGTGCTAGAGTGGGACACCTCTCTGGGGCCAACGTCCTGACTTTC
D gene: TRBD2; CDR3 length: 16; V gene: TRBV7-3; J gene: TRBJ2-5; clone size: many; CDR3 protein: CASSLGGRAWGETQYF; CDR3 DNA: TGTGCCAGCAGCTTAGGCGGGAGGGCATGGGGAGAGACCCAGTACTTC
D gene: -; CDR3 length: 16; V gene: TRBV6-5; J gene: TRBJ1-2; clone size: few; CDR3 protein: CASSYEPRPRGDGYTF; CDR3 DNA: TGTGCCAGCAGTTACGAACCCCGTCCCCGAGGGGATGGCTACACCTTC
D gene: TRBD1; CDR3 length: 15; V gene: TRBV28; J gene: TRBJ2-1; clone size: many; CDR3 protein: CASSPPGTGGGEQFF; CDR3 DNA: TGTGCCAGCAGTCCACCGGGGACAGGGGGCGGTGAGCAGTTCTTC
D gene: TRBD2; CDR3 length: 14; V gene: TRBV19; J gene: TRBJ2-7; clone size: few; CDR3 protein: CASGLAGGLYEQYF; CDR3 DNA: TGTGCCAGCGGACTAGCGGGAGGGCTGTACGAGCAGTACTTC
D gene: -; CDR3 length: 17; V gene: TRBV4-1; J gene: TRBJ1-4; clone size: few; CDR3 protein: CASSRYGPGVGNEKLFF; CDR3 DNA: TGCGCCAGCAGCCGATACGGCCCGGGCGTAGGTAATGAAAAACTGTTTTTT
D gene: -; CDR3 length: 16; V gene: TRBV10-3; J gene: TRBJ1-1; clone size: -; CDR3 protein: CASSQVFRWGNTEAFF; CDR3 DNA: TGTGCCAGCAGCCAAGTATTTCGCTGGGGCAACACTGAAGCTTTCTTT
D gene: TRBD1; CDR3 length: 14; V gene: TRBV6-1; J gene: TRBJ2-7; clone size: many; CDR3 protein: CASRREQGISEQYF; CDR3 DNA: TGTGCCAGCAGGAGGGAACAGGGGATCAGCGAGCAGTACTTC
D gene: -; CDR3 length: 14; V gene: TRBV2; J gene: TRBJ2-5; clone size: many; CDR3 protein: CASNQSPLMLTQYF; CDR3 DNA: TGTGCCAGCAATCAAAGTCCCCTGATGCTGACCCAGTACTTC
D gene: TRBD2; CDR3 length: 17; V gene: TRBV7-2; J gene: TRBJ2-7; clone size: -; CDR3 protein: CASSLAGLAGAPYEQYF; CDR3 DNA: TGTGCCAGCAGCTTAGCAGGACTAGCGGGAGCCCCCTACGAGCAGTACTTC
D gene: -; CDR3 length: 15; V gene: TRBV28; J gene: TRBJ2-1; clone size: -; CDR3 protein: CASGAASNVYNEQFF; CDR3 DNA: TGTGCCAGCGGGGCGGCCAGTAACGTATACAATGAGCAGTTCTTC
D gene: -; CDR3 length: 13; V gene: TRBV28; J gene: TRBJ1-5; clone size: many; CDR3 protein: CASSNFLNQPQHF; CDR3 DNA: TGTGCCAGCAGTAATTTCCTCAATCAGCCCCAGCATTTT
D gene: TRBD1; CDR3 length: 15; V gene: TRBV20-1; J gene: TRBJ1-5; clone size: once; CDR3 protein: CSASQGATVNQPQHF; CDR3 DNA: TGCAGTGCTAGTCAGGGGGCAACAGTCAATCAGCCCCAGCATTTT
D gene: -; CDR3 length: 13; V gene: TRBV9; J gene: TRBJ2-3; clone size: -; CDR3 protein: CASSDDTMGTQYF; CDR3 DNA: TGTGCCAGCAGCGACGATACAATGGGTACGCAGTATTTT
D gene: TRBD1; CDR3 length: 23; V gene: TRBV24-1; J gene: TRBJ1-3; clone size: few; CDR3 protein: CATSDLPPPGQGAHPLAGNTIYF; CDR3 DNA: TGTGCCACCAGTGATTTGCCACCCCCTGGACAGGGGGCTCATCCTTTAGCCGGAAACACCATATATTTT
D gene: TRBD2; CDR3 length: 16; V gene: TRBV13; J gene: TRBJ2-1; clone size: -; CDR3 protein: CASSLVFSGAYNEQFF; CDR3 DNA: TGTGCCAGCAGCTTAGTCTTTAGCGGGGCATACAATGAGCAGTTCTTC
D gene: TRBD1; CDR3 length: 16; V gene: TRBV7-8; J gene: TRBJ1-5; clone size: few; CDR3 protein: CASSLRRTGGRQPQHF; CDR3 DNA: TGTGCCAGCAGCTTGAGGCGGACAGGGGGAAGACAGCCCCAGCATTTT
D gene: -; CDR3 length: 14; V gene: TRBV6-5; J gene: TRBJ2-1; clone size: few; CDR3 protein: CASSYSSGYNEQFF; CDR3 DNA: TGTGCCAGCAGTTACTCTAGCGGATACAATGAGCAGTTCTTC
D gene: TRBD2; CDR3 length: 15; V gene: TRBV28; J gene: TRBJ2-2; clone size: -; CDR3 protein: CASSLGGVGTGELFF; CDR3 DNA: TGTGCCAGCAGTTTGGGAGGGGTTGGCACCGGGGAGCTGTTTTTT
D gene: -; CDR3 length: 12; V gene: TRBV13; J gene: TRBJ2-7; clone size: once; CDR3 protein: CASSFYPHEQYF; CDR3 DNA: TGTGCCAGCAGCTTCTATCCCCACGAGCAGTACTTC
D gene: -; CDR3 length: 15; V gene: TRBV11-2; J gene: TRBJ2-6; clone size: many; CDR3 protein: CASSAVRSGANVLTF; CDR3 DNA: TGTGCCAGCAGCGCCGTCCGCTCTGGGGCCAACGTCCTGACTTTC
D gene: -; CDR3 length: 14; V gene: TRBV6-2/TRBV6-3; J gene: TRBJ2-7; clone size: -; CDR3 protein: CASEGGPSSYEQYF; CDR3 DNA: TGTGCCAGCGAGGGGGGCCCCAGCTCCTACGAGCAGTACTTC
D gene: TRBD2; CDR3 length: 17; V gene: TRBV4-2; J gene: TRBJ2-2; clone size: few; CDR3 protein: CASRQTSGRASTGELFF; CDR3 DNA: TGTGCCAGCAGACAAACTAGCGGGAGGGCCAGCACCGGGGAGCTGTTTTTT
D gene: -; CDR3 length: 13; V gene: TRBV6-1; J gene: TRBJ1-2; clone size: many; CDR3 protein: CASSPERNYGYTF; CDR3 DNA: TGTGCCAGCAGTCCAGAGCGTAACTATGGCTACACCTTC
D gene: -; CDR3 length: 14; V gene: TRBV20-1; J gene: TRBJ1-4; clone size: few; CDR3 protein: CSARERGWGEKLVF; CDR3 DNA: TGCAGTGCTAGAGAAAGGGGGTGGGGTGAAAAACTGGTTTTT
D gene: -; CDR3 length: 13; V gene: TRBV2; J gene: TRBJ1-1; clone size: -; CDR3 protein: CASRGRTNTEALF; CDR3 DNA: TGTGCCAGCAGGGGACGGACGAACACTGAAGCTCTCTTT
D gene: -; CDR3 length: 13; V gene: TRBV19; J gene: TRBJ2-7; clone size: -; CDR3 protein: CASSTQATYEQYF; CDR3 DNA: TGTGCCAGTAGTACGCAGGCCACCTACGAGCAGTACTTC
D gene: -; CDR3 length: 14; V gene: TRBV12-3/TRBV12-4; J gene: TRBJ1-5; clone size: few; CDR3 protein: CASSPLQGNQPQHF; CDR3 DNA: TGTGCCAGCAGCCCGTTACAGGGCAATCAGCCCCAGCATTTT
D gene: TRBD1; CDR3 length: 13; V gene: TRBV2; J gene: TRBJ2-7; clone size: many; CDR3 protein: CASQRQGSYEQYF; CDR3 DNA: TGTGCCAGCCAGCGACAGGGTTCCTACGAGCAGTACTTC
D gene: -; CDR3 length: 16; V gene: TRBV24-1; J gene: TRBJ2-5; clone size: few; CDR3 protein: CATSEHNRDGKETQYF; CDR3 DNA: TGTGCCACCAGTGAGCATAACCGGGACGGGAAAGAGACCCAGTACTTC
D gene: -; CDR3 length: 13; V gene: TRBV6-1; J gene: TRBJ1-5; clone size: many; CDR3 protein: CASYAGNNQPQHF; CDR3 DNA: TGTGCCAGCTACGCAGGGAACAATCAGCCCCAGCATTTT
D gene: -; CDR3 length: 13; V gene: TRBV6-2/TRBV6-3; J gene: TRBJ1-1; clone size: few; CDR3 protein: CASGHNQGTEAFF; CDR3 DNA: TGTGCCAGCGGACACAATCAGGGAACTGAAGCTTTCTTT